These 26 T cell receptor beta chains were all obtained from the same sample, sequenced in a study of T-cell reconstitution after alpha-beta-depleted transplantation in children. The TCRbeta library incorporated unique molecular identifiers. Using its own MiXCR run on the PCR reads, TCRdb lists one record per CDR3 protein. Found here are more than 400,000 distinct CDR3 sequences, roughly 10% of them singletons; the top ten hold approximately 15%. Material: PBMCs, mostly from graft donor cells, obtained 180 days after TCRalphabeta/CD19-depleted stem cell transplant. The receptors here all came from a female patient between 2 and 15 years old who had a stem cell transplant for aplastic anemia, so the T cells may come from the graft donor.

The chain links TRBV4-3 to TRBJ2-2; D not certain. CDR1 is LGHNA, CDR2 YSLEER, per germline. V dropped 0 bases and J dropped 4 bases, with 12 bases sitting between them. The CDR3 has 16 residues. The CDR3 protein is CASSQDQGSLTGELFF. In DNA, the CDR3 is TGCGCCAGCAGCCAAGATCAAGGCAGCCTCACCGGGGAGCTGTTTTTT.

This clonotype has more than one count but fewer than ten. The chain employs TRBV5-8 and TRBJ2-2; D ambiguous. Looked up from germline, CDR1 is SGHTS and CDR2 is YDEGEE. The CDR3 consists of 14 residues. V was pared by 0 bases and J by 7 bases, with 10 bases between. The CDR3 bases are TGTGCCAGCAGCTTGGGGGTTCCCAGCGGGGAGCTGTTTTTT. Translation gives CASSLGVPSGELFF.

The chain recombines TRBV7-9 with TRBJ2-7; D gene unclear. The germline V and J ends were trimmed by 4 bases and 3 bases, with 10 bases remaining between them. This CDR3 contains 13 residues. The germline V gene encodes CDR1 SEHNR and CDR2 FQNEAQ (reference sequence). In nucleotides, the CDR3 is TGTGCCAGCAGCTCGTACGTGGTCTACGAGCAGTACTTC. Translating it yields CASSSYVVYEQYF.

The rearrangement uses TRBV18 and TRBJ2-7; 7 bases are a match to TRBD2. Germline trimming cut 6 bases from V and 2 bases from J; bases unmatched to any gene: 19. Germline V gives CDR1 KGHSH, CDR2 LQKENI. CDR3 length equals 18 residues. CDR3 loop: CASSPGLGRIDSAYEQYF. The CDR3 nucleotides are TGTGCCAGCTCCCCTGGACTAGGCAGGATAGATTCGGCCTACGAGCAGTACTTC.

The V gene is TRBV15, the J gene TRBJ2-7, with 7 bases aligning to TRBD2. CDR3 length: 13 amino acids. The ends lost 3 bases at V and 7 bases at J; junction bases unmatched: 6. CDR1 is LNHNV and CDR2 is YYDKDF in the germline V gene (reference sequence). CDR3 coding DNA: TGTGCCACCAGCAGGGAACTAGCGTATGAGCAGTACGTC. The encoded protein is CATSRELAYEQYV.

This clonotype was observed a few times. The CDR3 nucleotides are TGCAGTGCTAGAGACAACAGGGAGGGCTATGGCTACACCTTC. Protein: CSARDNREGYGYTF. This chain connects TRBV20-1 to TRBJ1-2; the D gene is possibly TRBD1 (6 bases). From germline, CDR1 is DFQATT and CDR2 SNEGSKA (reference sequence). The CDR3 covers 14 residues. The V end was cut by 0 bases, the J end by 4 bases, with 12 bases between.

The chain joins TRBV6-2 or TRBV6-3 to TRBJ2-1, with a weak D call TRBD2 (5 bases). Trimming removed 6 bases at V and 1 base at J, with 13 bases between. Germline V gene lookup returns CDR1 MNHEY and CDR2 SVGEGT. The CDR3 sequence is 15 residues long. The CDR3 DNA reads TGTGCCAGCAGACCTAAACTAGATTCCTACAATGAGCAGTTCTTC. This codes for CASRPKLDSYNEQFF.

This clonotype was recorded only once. The chain carries TRBV6-4 and TRBJ2-1; the match to TRBD2 covers 10 bases. Germline-derived CDR1 and CDR2 are MRHNA and SNTAGT. The J segment lost 8 bases and the V segment lost 2 bases, leaving 9 bases of the junction unmatched. This CDR3 comprises 16 residues. The CDR3 DNA follows: TGTGCCAGCAGTGACCCTAGCGGGAGTATTGGCGATGAGCAGTTCTTC. Translated: CASSDPSGSIGDEQFF.

This clonotype was observed a few times. The V call is TRBV7-3, the J call TRBJ2-7; 7 bases match TRBD2. The CDR3 contains 14 residues. The germline V gene encodes CDR1 SGHTA and CDR2 FQGTGA. The junction had 10 bases not matched to a gene; V was cut back by 6 bases and J by 5 bases. The CDR3 spells CASRSSGGDHEQYF. The CDR3 DNA reads TGTGCCAGCAGATCTAGCGGAGGGGACCACGAGCAGTACTTC.

This clonotype came up many times. The chain is built from TRBV25-1 and TRBJ2-1; D unclear. V was pared by 6 bases and J by 8 bases, with 11 bases between. The CDR3 extends over 12 amino acids. From germline, CDR1 is MGHDK and CDR2 SYGVNS. CDR3 nucleotides: TGTGCCAGCAGCCCGAGATCGGATGAGCAGTTCTTC. It is translated as CASSPRSDEQFF.

V is TRBV10-3 and J is TRBJ1-5; tentatively, D is TRBD1 (6 bases). The CDR3 covers 13 residues. Germline loops: CDR1 ENHRY, CDR2 SYGVKD. Trimming removed 4 bases from V and 9 bases from J, with 13 bases in between. The CDR3 here is CAISVGQTAPQHF. The DNA for the CDR3 is TGTGCCATCAGTGTCGGACAGACCGCGCCCCAGCATTTT.

The chain has TRBV4-2 and TRBJ2-7; tentatively, D is TRBD2 (5 bases). The CDR3 is 13 residues long. Germline V CDR1 and CDR2: LGHNA, YNFKEQ. With 5 bases removed from V and 1 base from J, the gap between germline ends came to 9 bases. The CDR3, as DNA: TGTGCCAGCAGCGCGGACTGGTCCTACGAGCAGTACTTC. Translated, it gives CASSADWSYEQYF.

This clonotype was counted between two and nine times. This rearrangement joins TRBV20-1 to TRBJ1-5; D perhaps matches TRBD1 (5 bases). CDR3 length: 13 amino acids. Germline V lookup: CDR1 DFQATT, CDR2 SNEGSKA (reference sequence). Trimming left V 4 bases short and J 7 bases short, with 14 bases between. The CDR3 loop is CSATLGHNQPQHF. The CDR3 nucleotides read TGCAGTGCTACTTTGGGGCACAACCAGCCCCAGCATTTT.

This clonotype was seen at least ten times. The chain carries TRBV28 and TRBJ2-7; D ambiguous. Trimming stripped 4 bases from V and 2 bases from J, with 6 bases between. Germline V gene lookup returns CDR1 MDHEN and CDR2 SYDVKM. The CDR3 contains 12 residues. The CDR3 nucleotides read TGTGCCAGCAGTTCACCGGCCTACGAGCAGTACTTC. Translating gives CASSSPAYEQYF. Full variable domain (rest looked up from reference TRBV28 and TRBJ2-7): DVKVTQSSRYLVKRTGEKVFLECVQDMDHENMFWYRQDPGLGLRLIYFSYDVKMKEKGDIPEGYSVSREKKERFSLILESASTNQTSMYLCASSSPAYEQYFGPGTRLTVT.

This clonotype has only a few counts. This chain uses TRBV28 with TRBJ2-1; tentative D call: TRBD2 (6 bases). V dropped 4 bases and J dropped 7 bases, with 17 bases sitting between them. Per germline, CDR1 MDHEN and CDR2 SYDVKM. The CDR3 spans 15 residues. This chain's CDR3 is CASSWAGTRLNEQFF. CDR3 nucleotide sequence: TGTGCCAGCAGTTGGGCGGGAACCCGTTTGAATGAGCAGTTCTTC.

There are a few counts of this clonotype. This chain uses TRBV15 with TRBJ1-3, with D uncertain. Between the trimmed V and J ends, which lost 3 bases and 0 bases, there was a span of 15 bases. CDR3 length: 17 residues. Looked up from germline, CDR1 is LNHNV and CDR2 is YYDKDF (reference sequence). DNA of the CDR3: TGTGCCACCAGCAGGCGCCTTGAGGAACTCTCTGGAAACACCATATATTTT. It codes for CATSRRLEELSGNTIYF.

This clonotype was found a few times. The chain is built from TRBV19 and TRBJ2-1; 8 bases agree with TRBD2. The CDR3 has 15 residues. The V gene's germline CDR1 is LNHDA and CDR2 SQIVND (reference sequence). Losses at the gene ends were 1 base for V and 5 bases for J; bases not matched to a gene: 4. The CDR3 reads CASSIAGGPDNEQFF. The CDR3 DNA is TGTGCCAGTAGTATAGCGGGAGGGCCGGACAATGAGCAGTTCTTC. Combining the CDR3 with reference TRBV19 and TRBJ2-1 gives the whole variable domain DGGITQSPKYLFRKEGQNVTLSCEQNLNHDAMYWYRQDPGQGLRLIYYSQIVNDFQKGDIAEGYSVSREKKESFPLTVTSAQKNPTAFYLCASSIAGGPDNEQFFGPGTRLTVL.

In its sample, this clonotype was seen a few times. CDR3 nucleotide sequence: TGTGCCAGCAGCCAACCGGGCCGTTCTGATGGCTACACCTTC. It specifies CASSQPGRSDGYTF. V and J are TRBV5-6 and TRBJ1-2; no firm D call. CDR1 is SGHDT, CDR2 YYEEEE, per germline. The CDR3 contains 14 residues. V was clipped by 4 bases and J by 6 bases, with 16 bases between them.

The chain recombines TRBV6-2 or TRBV6-3 with TRBJ1-5; the D is unclear. V was cut by 2 bases and J by 1 base, with 6 bases left in between. This CDR3 comprises 14 residues. Germline lookup yields CDR1 MNHEY and CDR2 SVGEGT. The CDR3, as DNA: TGTGCCAGCAGTTACCAGACGAGCAATCAGCCCCAGCATTTT. It is translated as CASSYQTSNQPQHF.

This chain connects TRBV12-3 or TRBV12-4 to TRBJ1-6, with D perhaps matching TRBD1 (5 bases). The CDR3 length is 15 residues. V lost 5 bases, J lost 7 bases, and 15 bases lay in between. This CDR3 reads CASSPVGGRNSPLHF. The CDR3 DNA follows: TGTGCCAGCAGTCCCGTGGGGGGTAGAAATTCACCCCTCCACTTT.

The rearrangement links TRBV6-2 or TRBV6-3 to TRBJ1-1; 8 bases map to TRBD1. J lost 0 bases, V lost 1 base, and 1 base had no gene match. This CDR3 has 15 residues. Germline CDR1 reads MNHEY; CDR2 reads SVGEGT. In nucleotides, the CDR3 is TGTGCCAGCAGTTACTGGACAGGGCTGAACACTGAAGCTTTCTTT. Protein: CASSYWTGLNTEAFF.

This clonotype showed up many times. The chain recombines TRBV6-2 or TRBV6-3 with TRBJ2-2; 8 positions match TRBD2. CDR3 size: 15 residues. V was pared by 8 bases and J by 4 bases, with 9 bases of the junction left unmatched. Germline assignment: CDR1 MNHEY and CDR2 SVGEGT. The DNA of the CDR3 is TGTGCCAGCCGGTTGGTAGCGGGAAGCACCGGGGAGCTGTTTTTT. Its protein product is CASRLVAGSTGELFF.

The chain links TRBV7-2 to TRBJ2-5, with 13 bases matching TRBD2. The ends lost 2 bases at V and 3 bases at J; junction bases unmatched: 3. Germline values: CDR1 SGHTA, CDR2 FQGNSA. This CDR3 region has 16 residues. CDR3 nucleotides: TGTGCCAGCAGCTTAAGGACTAGCGGGAGTAAAGAGACCCAGTACTTC. This sequence encodes CASSLRTSGSKETQYF.

This clonotype was detected a few times. The chain has TRBV12-3 or TRBV12-4 and TRBJ2-1, with TRBD2 as a possible D gene (5 bases). Trimming left V 2 bases short and J 0 bases short, with 14 bases between. The CDR3 is made up of 17 amino acids. CDR3 coding DNA: TGTGCCAGCAGTTTATCCGGACTTGTACACTCCTACAATGAGCAGTTCTTC. Its protein product is CASSLSGLVHSYNEQFF.

In DNA, the CDR3 is TGTGCCAGTAGTTCACTAGCGGGAGGGAAAGAGACCCAGTACTTC. Its protein product is CASSSLAGGKETQYF. This sequence joins TRBV19 and TRBJ2-5, with 13 bases matching TRBD2. The germline V gene has CDR1 LNHDA and CDR2 SQIVND (reference sequence). This CDR3 spans 15 amino acids. V lost 5 bases, J lost 3 bases, and 3 bases stayed unmatched.

The rearrangement joins TRBV5-1 to TRBJ2-1; 9 bases agree with TRBD2. V lost 2 bases and J lost 8; bases outside the gene matches: 14. Germline loops: CDR1 SGHRS, CDR2 YFSETQ. The CDR3 is 17 amino acids. Written as DNA, the CDR3 is TGCGCCAGCAGCTTAGTTGGTAGCGGGAGTTCAGCCCATGAGCAGTTCTTC. The encoded protein is CASSLVGSGSSAHEQFF.